One and the same sample provided the 31 T cell receptor beta chains below, sequenced in a study of spatial heterogeneity in lung cancer. Notes on the study in general: Higher tumor mutation counts went along with higher counts of expanded intratumoral alpha and beta TCRs.

In TCRdb, the 5' RACE reads were re-called with MiXCR into one record per CDR3 protein. The sample shows 18,000 or so distinct CDR3 sequences, approximately 10% of them seen only once. Time point described: sample taken at primary tumor resection. Antigen specificity for these receptors is unknown. Material: lung tumor tissue, obtained at surgery. These receptors all come from a female donor with early-stage non-small cell lung cancer.

At least ten counts were recorded for this clonotype. Within a library made for alpha chains, this beta chain is off target, and its count is uninformative. CDR3 in amino acids: CAWSVGRGTDTQYF. The CDR3, as DNA: TGTGCCTGGAGTGTCGGGCGGGGCACAGATACGCAGTATTTT. This rearrangement joins TRBV30 to TRBJ2-3; D perhaps matches TRBD2 (5 bases). The CDR3 consists of 14 residues. V lost 0 bases and J 1 base, leaving 8 bases between the germline ends. CDR1 and CDR2 (germline): GTSNPN, SVGIG (reference sequence).

In this sample, this clonotype turned up a few times. This beta chain turned up in a library designed for alpha chains; as an off-target read, its abundance says little. The gene calls are TRBV20-1 and TRBJ1-1; unclear D gene. Trimming took 5 bases from V and 2 from J, leaving 12 bases between them. Germline CDR1 and CDR2: DFQATT and SNEGSKA (reference sequence). This CDR3 has 13 amino acids. The CDR3: CSARGDANTEAFF. CDR3 in DNA: TGCAGTGCTCGAGGAGATGCTAACACTGAAGCTTTCTTT.

This clonotype has more than one count but fewer than ten. This beta chain was picked up by a library intended for alpha chains and is off target, so its count carries little meaning. The chain's CDR3 is CASSELIAGTQYF. CDR3 in DNA: TGTGCCAGCAGTGAATTGATTGCGGGTACCCAGTACTTC. This chain joins TRBV6-1 and TRBJ2-5, with D possibly being TRBD2 (5 bases). Deletions cut 2 bases from V and 8 bases from J, with 12 bases between. The CDR3 spans 13 residues. Germline V gene lookup returns CDR1 MNHNS and CDR2 SASEGT.

This clonotype was seen more than once but under ten times. This beta chain lies outside the target of a library built for alpha chains; its clone size means little. The chain uses TRBV27 and TRBJ1-2; 8 bases line up with TRBD1. This CDR3 comprises 17 residues. V lost 3 bases to trimming and J lost 6 bases; unmatched junction nucleotides: 15. Germline V gene data show CDR1 as MNHEY and CDR2 as SMNVEV (reference sequence). CDR3 sequence reads: CASSFQTGGSGTNGYTF. In DNA form, the CDR3 reads TGTGCCAGCAGTTTTCAAACAGGGGGTTCTGGAACTAATGGCTACACCTTC.

This clonotype has only a few counts. This beta chain is off target for a library built for alpha chains, so its abundance means little. The CDR3 loop is CASSLAPGNEQFF. CDR3 nucleotide sequence: TGTGCCAGCAGCTTAGCGCCGGGCAATGAGCAGTTCTTC. The chain carries TRBV7-2 and TRBJ2-1; D remains unclear. Trimming left V 0 bases short and J 6 bases short, with 6 bases between. The CDR3 covers 13 residues. Germline assignment: CDR1 SGHTA and CDR2 FQGNSA.

This clonotype was seen many times. This beta chain is a stray sequence in a library constructed for alpha chains; its clone size is not meaningful. This chain links TRBV30 with TRBJ2-7, with D maybe TRBD2 (5 bases). The CDR3 totals 14 residues. V was clipped by 3 bases and J by 2 bases, with 14 bases between them. Germline CDR1 reads GTSNPN; CDR2 reads SVGIG (reference sequence). The CDR3 loop reads CAWSPTLRAYEQYF. The CDR3, as DNA: TGTGCCTGGAGCCCTACCCTGAGGGCCTACGAGCAGTACTTC.

A word on this clonotype: In a library made to pick up alpha chains, this beta chain is a stray read with a size that means little. V is TRBV2 and J is TRBJ2-7, with 7 bases that match TRBD1. J gave up 3 bases and V 6 bases, and 8 bases lay outside the gene matches. Germline V gene lookup returns CDR1 SNHLY and CDR2 FYNNEI. This CDR3 has 14 amino acids. The CDR3 reads CASSRQGKSYEQYF. CDR3 nucleotide sequence: TGTGCCAGCAGCAGACAGGGAAAGAGCTACGAGCAGTACTTC.

This clonotype was seen a handful of times. The library was built for alpha chains, so this beta chain is an off-target read and its size means little. This chain joins TRBV5-1 and TRBJ2-1, with 9 bases fitting TRBD1. CDR1 and CDR2 from the germline V gene are SGHRS and YFSETQ. The CDR3 is 13 residues long. The V and J ends lost 1 base and 12 bases, in that order; junction bases with no gene match: 5. This chain's CDR3 is CASSLRTGARQFF. The CDR3 region has the DNA TGCGCCAGCAGCTTGAGGACAGGGGCTAGGCAGTTCTTC.

For this clonotype: This beta chain came through as a stray read in a library set up for alpha chains, and its size says little. The CDR3 DNA reads as TGTGCCAGCAGCACTCGGACAGGGGAAGAGACCCAGTACTTC. This sequence encodes CASSTRTGEETQYF. The chain combines TRBV9 with TRBJ2-5; 9 bases align to TRBD1. The germline V gene encodes CDR1 SGDLS and CDR2 YYNGEE. The CDR3 extends over 14 amino acids. V shed 4 bases and J 3 bases; nucleotides not matched to a gene: 4.

This clonotype was picked up many times. This beta chain turned up in a library designed for alpha chains; as an off-target read, its abundance says little. This rearrangement joins TRBV9 to TRBJ2-1, with D possibly TRBD1 on 5 matching bases. The V end lost 0 bases, the J end lost 7 bases, and 14 bases lay between the germline ends. CDR1 is SGDLS, CDR2 YYNGEE, per germline. This CDR3 region has 15 residues. The CDR3 nucleotides are TGTGCCAGCAGCGTAGGGCAGGTTCAGGGAAATGAGCAGTTCTTC. It specifies CASSVGQVQGNEQFF.

This clonotype counts as medium-sized. This beta chain is a stray read from a library made for alpha chains; its abundance is not meaningful. This rearrangement joins TRBV29-1 to TRBJ1-6, with D possibly being TRBD1 (6 bases). V shed 7 bases and J shed 5 bases, with 12 bases lying between them. The CDR3 extends over 13 amino acids. CDR1 is SQVTM, CDR2 ANQGSEA, per germline. The chain's CDR3 is CSARTDNNSPLHF. The CDR3 region has the DNA TGCAGCGCTAGGACAGACAATAATTCACCCCTCCACTTT.

This clonotype appeared a few times. Found in a library prepared for alpha chains, this beta chain is an off-target read, and its abundance has little meaning. This chain links TRBV12-3 or TRBV12-4 with TRBJ1-1; the D gene is possibly TRBD1 (6 bases). Trimming cost V 5 bases and J 6 bases, with 10 bases left between them. CDR3 length: 12 residues. As DNA, the CDR3 is TGTGCCAGCAGTATTGAGGGGGCTGAAGCTTTCTTT. Amino acids: CASSIEGAEAFF.

This clonotype was detected only a few times. In a library made to pick up alpha chains, this beta chain is a stray read with a size that means little. The chain is built from TRBV28 and TRBJ2-1, with unresolved D. V was trimmed by 7 bases and J by 4 bases, leaving 17 bases between them. This CDR3 is 15 amino acids long. Germline CDR1 and CDR2: MDHEN and SYDVKM. The chain's CDR3 is CASTSTARPYNEQFF. DNA of the CDR3: TGTGCCAGCACCTCTACCGCCCGCCCTTACAATGAGCAGTTCTTC.

This clonotype was detected many times. The library was designed around alpha chains, so this beta chain is a stray read whose abundance carries little weight. This chain joins TRBV7-9 and TRBJ2-7, with 7 nucleotides matching TRBD2. The V gene's germline CDR1 is SEHNR and CDR2 FQNEAQ (reference sequence). CDR3 size: 16 residues. V gave up 5 bases and J gave up 7 bases; unmatched junction bases: 17. The CDR3, as DNA: TGTGCCAGCAGCCCACCCGGGACTATAGGTTCAGTTGAGCAGTACTTC. It translates to CASSPPGTIGSVEQYF. Complete variable domain (other parts from reference TRBV7-9 and TRBJ2-7): DTGVSQNPRHKITKRGQNVTFRCDPISEHNRLYWYRQTLGQGPEFLTYFQNEAQLEKSRLLSDRFSAERPKGSFSTLEIQRTEQGDSAMYLCASSPPGTIGSVEQYFGPGTRLTVT.

This clonotype appeared many times. The library was designed around alpha chains, so this beta chain is a stray read whose abundance carries little weight. The CDR3 spells CASREGHTDTQYF. The CDR3, as DNA: TGTGCCAGCAGGGAGGGCCACACAGATACGCAGTATTTT. This rearrangement joins TRBV27 to TRBJ2-3; D perhaps matches TRBD2 (6 bases). Germline V gives CDR1 MNHEY, CDR2 SMNVEV (reference sequence). CDR3 length: 13 amino acids. Trimming shortened V by 6 bases and J by 2 bases, and 9 bases separated the two germline ends.

By its share, this clonotype is medium-sized. As an off-target read in a library built for alpha chains, this beta chain has a frequency of little significance. The chain carries TRBV27 and TRBJ1-1, with D hard to call. Trimming pared 4 bases from V and 0 bases from J, leaving 15 bases between. The V gene's germline CDR1 is MNHEY and CDR2 SMNVEV (reference sequence). This CDR3 region has 16 residues. The CDR3 here is CASSSKGGSLNTEAFF. CDR3 sequence (DNA): TGTGCCAGCAGTTCCAAGGGCGGCAGCCTGAACACTGAAGCTTTCTTT.

This clonotype was recorded a few times. This beta chain is an off-target read within a library intended for alpha chains, so its frequency means little. The chain recombines TRBV7-9 with TRBJ2-1; maybe TRBD2 (5 bases). V lost 3 bases and J 2 bases, leaving 11 bases between the germline ends. The CDR3 sequence is 15 residues long. Germline V gives CDR1 SEHNR, CDR2 FQNEAQ (reference sequence). The CDR3 loop is CASSFELDPYNEQFF. CDR3 DNA: TGTGCCAGCAGCTTCGAACTAGACCCCTACAATGAGCAGTTCTTC. Variable domain in full (rest from reference TRBV7-9 and TRBJ2-1): DTGVSQNPRHKITKRGQNVTFRCDPISEHNRLYWYRQTLGQGPEFLTYFQNEAQLEKSRLLSDRFSAERPKGSFSTLEIQRTEQGDSAMYLCASSFELDPYNEQFFGPGTRLTVL.

This clonotype showed up just a few times. This beta chain is an off-target read within a library intended for alpha chains, so its frequency means little. This sequence joins TRBV7-9 and TRBJ2-1; TRBD2 aligns across 11 bases. Germline assignment: CDR1 SEHNR and CDR2 FQNEAQ (reference sequence). V lost 5 bases to trimming and J lost 8 bases; unmatched junction nucleotides: 8. This CDR3 spans 15 amino acids. CDR3 sequence (DNA): TGTGCCAGCAGCCCAATAGCGGGGGGGCCCGATGAGCAGTTCTTC. It is translated as CASSPIAGGPDEQFF.

A word on this clonotype: In a library made to pick up alpha chains, this beta chain is a stray read with a size that means little. The chain uses TRBV20-1 and TRBJ2-7; 7 bases align to TRBD1. There are 14 residues in the CDR3. Germline V gives CDR1 DFQATT, CDR2 SNEGSKA (reference sequence). With V trimmed by 3 bases and J by 2 bases, 7 bases remained unmatched. In DNA form, the CDR3 reads TGCAGTGCTAGTGACAGGGTATCGGCCTACGAGCAGTACTTC. This translates into CSASDRVSAYEQYF.

This clonotype occurred a few times. This beta chain is off target for a library built for alpha chains, so its abundance means little. The chain uses TRBV4-1 and TRBJ1-1; 10 nucleotides match TRBD1. V was clipped by 4 bases and J by 10 bases; unmatched bases: 21. The CDR3 length is 18 residues. Germline V gene sequence: CDR1 MGHRA, CDR2 YSYEKL. In DNA, the CDR3 is TGCGCCAGCAGCCCCATCACATCTTCCGGGGACAGGGGAGTAACAGCTTTCTTT. It translates to CASSPITSSGDRGVTAFF.

In its sample, this clonotype is medium-sized. This beta chain is off target for a library built for alpha chains, so its abundance means little. J is TRBJ1-4 and V is TRBV20-1, with D unresolved. Trimming took 5 bases from V and 4 from J, leaving 5 bases between them. The CDR3 covers 11 residues. Germline CDR1 and CDR2: DFQATT and SNEGSKA (reference sequence). The CDR3 DNA reads TGCAGTGCTCACTATAATGAAAAACTGTTTTTT. Its protein product is CSAHYNEKLFF.

On this clonotype: With the library built for alpha chains, this beta chain is off target and its frequency is not meaningful. J is TRBJ1-6 and V is TRBV12-3 or TRBV12-4, with D possibly TRBD1 on 5 matching bases. V was trimmed by 6 bases and J by 1 base, leaving 7 bases between them. The CDR3 loop spans 14 amino acids. The CDR3 is CASSGGSYNSPLHF. In DNA, the CDR3 is TGTGCCAGCAGCGGGGGGTCCTATAATTCACCCCTCCACTTT.

This clonotype has ten or more counts. Since it is a stray read in a library aimed at alpha chains, this beta chain has a size that is not meaningful. V usage is TRBV7-2 and J usage is TRBJ1-2, with TRBD1 matching 7 bases. The CDR3 contains 14 residues. Germline V gives CDR1 SGHTA, CDR2 FQGNSA. V was clipped by 5 bases and J by 7 bases; unmatched bases: 10. The chain's CDR3 is CASSPRDSAGGYTF. CDR3 bases: TGTGCCAGCAGCCCGAGGGACAGTGCAGGTGGCTACACCTTC.

As to this clonotype: This beta chain is a stray read from a library made for alpha chains; its abundance is not meaningful. The V call is TRBV27, the J call TRBJ1-6; D possibly corresponds to TRBD1 (6 bases). Trimming stripped 4 bases from V and 7 bases from J, with 14 bases between. Germline values: CDR1 MNHEY, CDR2 SMNVEV (reference sequence). The CDR3 length is 15 residues. The CDR3 DNA reads TGTGCCAGCAGTTCTGGACAGAGTAAAAATTCACCCCTCCACTTT. Protein product: CASSSGQSKNSPLHF.

This clonotype qualifies as medium-sized. This beta chain slipped into a library made for alpha chains as a stray read, so its size is not meaningful. CDR3 DNA: TGTGCCAGCAGCAACGGGCCGAACTATGGCTACACCTTC. Amino acid sequence: CASSNGPNYGYTF. The J gene is TRBJ1-2, the V gene TRBV7-3; D is unclear. Germline V lookup: CDR1 SGHTA, CDR2 FQGTGA. Trimming cost V 5 bases and J 2 bases, with 9 bases left between them. This CDR3 comprises 13 residues.

This clonotype was observed a handful of times. Because the library targeted alpha chains, this beta chain is an off-target read whose size means little. The J gene is TRBJ1-2, the V gene TRBV30; no definite D call. Trimming removed 0 bases from V and 3 bases from J, with 8 bases in between. This CDR3 region has 13 residues. CDR1 and CDR2 (germline): GTSNPN, SVGIG (reference sequence). The CDR3: CAWSVEWDYGYTF. The CDR3 DNA follows: TGTGCCTGGAGTGTTGAGTGGGACTATGGCTACACCTTC.

On this clonotype: This beta chain is an off-target read within a library intended for alpha chains, so its frequency means little. V usage is TRBV5-1 and J usage is TRBJ2-7; D is unclear. There are 14 residues in the CDR3. Germline V gene data show CDR1 as SGHRS and CDR2 as YFSETQ. The V gene lost 2 bases and the J gene lost 2 bases, with 11 bases spanning the gap. In DNA, the CDR3 is TGCGCCAGCAGCTTCGGGCCTGCAGCCTACGAGCAGTACTTC. It codes for CASSFGPAAYEQYF.

By share, this clonotype counts as medium-sized. Found in a library prepared for alpha chains, this beta chain is an off-target read, and its abundance has little meaning. The chain is built from TRBV28 and TRBJ2-7; D remains unclear. CDR3 length: 13 amino acids. V dropped 5 bases and J dropped 6 bases, with 14 bases sitting between them. Germline V gene sequence: CDR1 MDHEN, CDR2 SYDVKM. The CDR3 DNA sequence: TGTGCCAGCAGTCTCCCCAAGGGATCCGAGCAGTACTTC. Its protein product is CASSLPKGSEQYF.

As to this clonotype: As an off-target read in a library built for alpha chains, this beta chain has a frequency of little significance. The chain has TRBV3-1 and TRBJ1-1; a weak D match, TRBD1 (5 bases). Germline V gene lookup returns CDR1 LGHDT and CDR2 YNNKEL (reference sequence). V was cut by 1 base and J by 5 bases, with 14 bases left in between. The CDR3 length is 15 residues. The CDR3 sequence: CASSQGEGTGTEAFF. The CDR3 region has the DNA TGTGCCAGCAGCCAAGGGGAGGGAACAGGTACTGAAGCTTTCTTT.

This clonotype was seen ten or more times. Because the library targeted alpha chains, this beta chain is an off-target read whose size means little. This chain connects TRBV28 to TRBJ1-4; D is undetermined. The CDR3 is 14 amino acids. V was shortened by 2 bases and J by 10 bases, with 14 bases between the two germline ends. Germline CDR1 reads MDHEN; CDR2 reads SYDVKM. The CDR3 loop is CASSLASVLAKLFF. The CDR3, as DNA: TGTGCCAGCAGTTTAGCTTCTGTCCTCGCAAAACTGTTTTTT.

As for this clonotype: This beta chain is a stray sequence in a library constructed for alpha chains; its clone size is not meaningful. The V call is TRBV27, the J call TRBJ2-5; D may be TRBD1 or TRBD2 (5 bases each). CDR3 length: 12 amino acids. The germline CDR1 and CDR2 sequences are MNHEY and SMNVEV (reference sequence). Between the trimmed V and J ends, which lost 3 bases and 7 bases, there was a span of 9 bases. The CDR3 reads CASSFDSGTQYF. The CDR3 DNA sequence: TGTGCCAGCAGTTTTGACAGCGGGACCCAGTACTTC.